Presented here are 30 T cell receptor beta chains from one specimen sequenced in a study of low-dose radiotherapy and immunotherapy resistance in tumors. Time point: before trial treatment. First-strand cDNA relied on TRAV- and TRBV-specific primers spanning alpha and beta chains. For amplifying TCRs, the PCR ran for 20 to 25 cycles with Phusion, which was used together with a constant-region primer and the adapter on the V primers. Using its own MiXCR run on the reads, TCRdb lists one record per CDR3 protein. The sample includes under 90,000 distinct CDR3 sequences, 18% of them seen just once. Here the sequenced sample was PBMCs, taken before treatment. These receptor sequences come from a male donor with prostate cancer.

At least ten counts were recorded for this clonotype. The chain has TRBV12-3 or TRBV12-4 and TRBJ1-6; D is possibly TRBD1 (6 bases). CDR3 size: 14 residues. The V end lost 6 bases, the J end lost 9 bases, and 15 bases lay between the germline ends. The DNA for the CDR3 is TGTGCCAGCAGCCCGATGGGGGGCATTTCACCCCTCCACTTT. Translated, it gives CASSPMGGISPLHF.

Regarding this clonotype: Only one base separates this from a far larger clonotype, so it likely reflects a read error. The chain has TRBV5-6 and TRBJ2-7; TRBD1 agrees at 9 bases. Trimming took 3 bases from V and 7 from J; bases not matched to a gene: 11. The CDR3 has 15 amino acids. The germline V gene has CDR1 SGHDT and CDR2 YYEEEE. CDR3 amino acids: CASSSGTGYLNEQYF. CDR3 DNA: TGTGCCAGCAGCTCCGGGACAGGGTATCTGAATGAGCAGTACTTC.

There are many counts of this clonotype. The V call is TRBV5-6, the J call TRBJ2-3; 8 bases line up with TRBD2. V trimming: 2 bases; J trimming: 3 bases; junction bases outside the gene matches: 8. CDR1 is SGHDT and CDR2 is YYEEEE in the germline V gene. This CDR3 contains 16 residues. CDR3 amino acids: CASSFTAAGATDTQYF. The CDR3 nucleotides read TGTGCCAGCAGCTTCACAGCAGCGGGGGCTACAGATACGCAGTATTTT.

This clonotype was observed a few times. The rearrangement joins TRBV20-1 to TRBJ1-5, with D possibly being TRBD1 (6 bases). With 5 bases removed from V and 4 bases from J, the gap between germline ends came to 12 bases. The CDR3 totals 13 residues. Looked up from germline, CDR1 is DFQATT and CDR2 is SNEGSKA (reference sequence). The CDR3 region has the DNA TGCAGTGCTCTCGGACAGCCTAATCAGCCCCAGCATTTT. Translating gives CSALGQPNQPQHF.

The CDR3 here is CASSPGGQSSEAFF. DNA of the CDR3: TGTGCCAGCAGCCCAGGAGGGCAGTCGTCTGAAGCTTTCTTT. The chain carries TRBV4-2 and TRBJ1-1; D unresolved. Trimming left V 4 bases short and J 6 bases short, with 15 bases between. CDR3 length: 14 amino acids. CDR1 is LGHNA and CDR2 is YNFKEQ in the germline V gene.

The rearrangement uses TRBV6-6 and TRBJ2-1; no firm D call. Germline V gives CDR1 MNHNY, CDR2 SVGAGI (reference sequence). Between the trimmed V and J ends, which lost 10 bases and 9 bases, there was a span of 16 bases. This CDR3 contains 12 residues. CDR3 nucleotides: TGTGCCACGTCGTCCTTCTATGGTGAGCAGTTCTTC. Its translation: CATSSFYGEQFF.

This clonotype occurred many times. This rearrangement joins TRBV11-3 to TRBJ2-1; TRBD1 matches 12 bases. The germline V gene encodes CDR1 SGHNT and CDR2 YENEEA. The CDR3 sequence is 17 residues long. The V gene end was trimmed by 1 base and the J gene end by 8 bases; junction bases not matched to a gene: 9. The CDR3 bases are TGTGCCAGCAGCTTAGGCTGGACGGGACAGGGGGCGGATGAGCAGTTCTTC. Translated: CASSLGWTGQGADEQFF.

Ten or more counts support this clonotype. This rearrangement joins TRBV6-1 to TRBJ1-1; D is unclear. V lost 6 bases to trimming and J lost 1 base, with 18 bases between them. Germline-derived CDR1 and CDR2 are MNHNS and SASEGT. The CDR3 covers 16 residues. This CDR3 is CASRAAGRLGNTEAFF. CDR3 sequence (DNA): TGTGCCAGCAGGGCCGCGGGCCGACTGGGGAACACTGAAGCTTTCTTT.

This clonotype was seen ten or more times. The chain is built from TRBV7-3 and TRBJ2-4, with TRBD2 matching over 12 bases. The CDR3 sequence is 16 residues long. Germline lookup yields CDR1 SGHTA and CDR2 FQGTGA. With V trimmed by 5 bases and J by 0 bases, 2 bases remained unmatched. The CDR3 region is CASSPLAGGAKNIQYF. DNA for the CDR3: TGTGCCAGCAGCCCACTAGCGGGGGGAGCCAAAAACATTCAGTACTTC.

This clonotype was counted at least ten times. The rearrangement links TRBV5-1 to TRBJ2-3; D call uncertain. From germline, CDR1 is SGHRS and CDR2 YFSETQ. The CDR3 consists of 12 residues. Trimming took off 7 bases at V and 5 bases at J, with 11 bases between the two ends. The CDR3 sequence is CASGLGEDTQYF. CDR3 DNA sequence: TGCGCCAGCGGTCTTGGTGAAGATACGCAGTATTTT.

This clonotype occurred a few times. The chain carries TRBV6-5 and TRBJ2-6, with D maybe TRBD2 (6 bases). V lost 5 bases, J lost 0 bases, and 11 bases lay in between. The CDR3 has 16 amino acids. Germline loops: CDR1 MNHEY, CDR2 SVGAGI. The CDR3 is CASSGDSLSGANVLTF. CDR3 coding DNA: TGTGCCAGCAGTGGGGACTCCCTCTCTGGGGCCAACGTCCTGACTTTC.

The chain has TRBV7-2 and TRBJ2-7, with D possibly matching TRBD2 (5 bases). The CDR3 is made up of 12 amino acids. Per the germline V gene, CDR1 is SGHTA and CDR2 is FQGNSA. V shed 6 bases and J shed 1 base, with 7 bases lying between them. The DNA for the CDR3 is TGTGCCAGCAGGAGGGATTCCTACGAGCAGTACTTC. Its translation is CASRRDSYEQYF.

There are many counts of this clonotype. The CDR3, as DNA: TGCAGTGCTAAGACAGGGGGCGGGGACGTTACTGAAGCTTTCTTT. Its translation is CSAKTGGGDVTEAFF. The rearrangement uses TRBV20-1 and TRBJ1-1; TRBD1 agrees at 10 bases. CDR3 size: 15 residues. The V and J ends lost 4 bases and 5 bases, in that order; junction bases with no gene match: 10. Looked up from germline, CDR1 is DFQATT and CDR2 is SNEGSKA (reference sequence).

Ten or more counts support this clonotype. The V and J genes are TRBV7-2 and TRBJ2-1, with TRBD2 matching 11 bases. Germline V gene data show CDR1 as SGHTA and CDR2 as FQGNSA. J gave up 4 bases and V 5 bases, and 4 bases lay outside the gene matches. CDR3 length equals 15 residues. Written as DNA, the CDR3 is TGTGCCAGCAGCCCGGGACTAGCGGCTTACAATGAGCAGTTCTTC. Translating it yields CASSPGLAAYNEQFF.

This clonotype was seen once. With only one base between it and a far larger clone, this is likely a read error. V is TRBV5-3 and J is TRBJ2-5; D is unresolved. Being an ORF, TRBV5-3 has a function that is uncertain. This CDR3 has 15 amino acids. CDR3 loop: CGSSLGFGNQETQYF. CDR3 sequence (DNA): TGTGGCAGCAGCTTAGGTTTTGGGAATCAAGAGACCCAGTACTTC.

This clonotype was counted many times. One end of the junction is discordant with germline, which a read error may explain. Written as DNA, the CDR3 is TGTGCCAGCAGCTTAGGGGGGTCCTACAATGAGCAGTTCTTC. This translates into CASSLGGSYNEQFF. V is TRBV12-3 or TRBV12-4 and J is TRBJ2-1; D tentatively fits TRBD1 or TRBD2 (6 bases each). CDR3 length: 14 residues.

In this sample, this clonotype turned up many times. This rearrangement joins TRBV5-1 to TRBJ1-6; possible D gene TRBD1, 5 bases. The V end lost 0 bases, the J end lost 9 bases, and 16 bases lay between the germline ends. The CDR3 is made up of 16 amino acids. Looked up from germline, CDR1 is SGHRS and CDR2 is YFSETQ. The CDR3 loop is CASSLAGNPDVSPLHF. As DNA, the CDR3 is TGCGCCAGCAGCTTGGCAGGGAACCCGGACGTTTCACCCCTCCACTTT.

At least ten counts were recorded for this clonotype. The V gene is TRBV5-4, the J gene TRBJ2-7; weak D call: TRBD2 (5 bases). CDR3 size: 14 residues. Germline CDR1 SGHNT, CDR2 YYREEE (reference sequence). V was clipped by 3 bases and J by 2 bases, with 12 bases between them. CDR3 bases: TGTGCCAGCAGCTCCAGCACGCGGGCCTACGAGCAGTACTTC. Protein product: CASSSSTRAYEQYF.

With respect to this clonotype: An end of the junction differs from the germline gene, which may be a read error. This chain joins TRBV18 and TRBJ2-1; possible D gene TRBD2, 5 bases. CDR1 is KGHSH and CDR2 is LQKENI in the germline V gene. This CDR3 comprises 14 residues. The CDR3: CASSPASSSNEQFF. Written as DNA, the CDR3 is TGTGCCAGCTCACCAGCTAGCTCCTCCAATGAGCAGTTCTTC.

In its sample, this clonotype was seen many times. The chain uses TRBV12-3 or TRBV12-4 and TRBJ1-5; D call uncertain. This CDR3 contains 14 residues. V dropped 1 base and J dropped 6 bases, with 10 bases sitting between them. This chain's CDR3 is CASSLEGSPQPQHF. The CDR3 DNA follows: TGTGCCAGCAGTTTAGAGGGATCCCCTCAGCCCCAGCATTTT.

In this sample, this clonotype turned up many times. CDR3 nucleotides: TGTGCCAGCAGCTTGGGCGGGGATCAAGCAGATACGCAGTATTTT. It encodes CASSLGGDQADTQYF. The chain recombines TRBV5-4 with TRBJ2-3, with D maybe TRBD2 (6 bases). Germline CDR1 SGHNT, CDR2 YYREEE (reference sequence). The V and J ends lost 0 bases and 4 bases respectively, with 12 bases between them. The CDR3 contains 15 residues. The full variable domain, its missing parts supplied by reference TRBV5-4 and TRBJ2-3, is ETGVTQSPTHLIKTRGQQVTLRCSSQSGHNTVSWYQQALGQGPQFIFQYYREEENGRGNFPPRFSGLQFPNYSSELNVNALELDDSALYLCASSLGGDQADTQYFGPGTRLTVL.

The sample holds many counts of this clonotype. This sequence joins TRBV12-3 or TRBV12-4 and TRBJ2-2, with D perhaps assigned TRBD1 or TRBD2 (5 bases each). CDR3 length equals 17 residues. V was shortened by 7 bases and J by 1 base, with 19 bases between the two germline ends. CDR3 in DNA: TGTGCCAGCATCATGGGGGAGTGGGGCCTGAACACCGGGGAGCTGTTTTTT. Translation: CASIMGEWGLNTGELFF.

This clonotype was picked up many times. The chain's CDR3 is CASTSPGPSQETQYF. The CDR3 DNA reads TGTGCCAGCACCTCGCCGGGACCTTCACAAGAGACCCAGTACTTC. V and J are TRBV11-2 and TRBJ2-5; D may be TRBD1 or TRBD2 (5 bases each). CDR3 size: 15 residues. The germline V gene has CDR1 SGHAT and CDR2 FQNNGV. Trimming stripped 7 bases from V and 2 bases from J, with 17 bases between.

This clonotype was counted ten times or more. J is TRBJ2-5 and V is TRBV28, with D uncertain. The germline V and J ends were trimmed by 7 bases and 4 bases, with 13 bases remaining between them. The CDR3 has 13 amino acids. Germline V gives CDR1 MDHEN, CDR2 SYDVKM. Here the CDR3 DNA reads TGTGCCAGCACCCCGTCGAGGAGAGAGACCCAGTACTTC. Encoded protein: CASTPSRRETQYF.

CDR3 sequence reads: CASSQAKTSAPGLAANEQFF. DNA of the CDR3: TGTGCCAGCAGCCAAGCTAAGACTAGCGCCCCGGGACTAGCGGCCAATGAGCAGTTCTTC. The rearrangement uses TRBV4-2 and TRBJ2-1; 11 bases are a match to TRBD2. The CDR3 length is 20 residues. Trimming took 1 base from V and 6 from J; bases not matched to a gene: 17. Looked up from germline, CDR1 is LGHNA and CDR2 is YNFKEQ.

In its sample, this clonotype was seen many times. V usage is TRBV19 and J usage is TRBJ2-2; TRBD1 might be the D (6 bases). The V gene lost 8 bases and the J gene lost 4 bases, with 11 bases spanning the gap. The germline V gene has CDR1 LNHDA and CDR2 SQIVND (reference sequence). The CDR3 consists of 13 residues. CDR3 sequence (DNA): TGTGCCAGTTTCACAGGGAGCACCGGGGAGCTGTTTTTT. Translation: CASFTGSTGELFF.

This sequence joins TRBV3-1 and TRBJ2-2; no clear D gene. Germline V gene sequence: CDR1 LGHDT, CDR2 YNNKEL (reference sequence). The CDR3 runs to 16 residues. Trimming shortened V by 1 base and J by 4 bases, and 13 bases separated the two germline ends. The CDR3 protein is CASSQGTSASTGELFF. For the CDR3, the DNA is TGTGCCAGCAGCCAAGGTACATCTGCGAGCACCGGGGAGCTGTTTTTT.

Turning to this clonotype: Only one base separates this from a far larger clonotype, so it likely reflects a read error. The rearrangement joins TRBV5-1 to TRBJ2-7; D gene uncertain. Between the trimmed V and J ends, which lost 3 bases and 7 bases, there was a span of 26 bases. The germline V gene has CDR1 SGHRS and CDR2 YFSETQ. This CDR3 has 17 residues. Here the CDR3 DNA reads TGCGCCAGCAGCTCCCACTACCCTCCCAGCTCCTACAATGAGCAGTACTTC. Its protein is CASSSHYPPSSYNEQYF.

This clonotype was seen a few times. CDR3 residues: CASSLDLPGQGLAEQFF. The CDR3 nucleotides are TGTGCCAGCAGCTTAGACCTACCGGGACAGGGACTAGCTGAGCAGTTCTTC. This sequence joins TRBV11-2 and TRBJ2-1; D may be TRBD1 or TRBD2 (9 bases each). This CDR3 comprises 17 residues. Looked up from germline, CDR1 is SGHAT and CDR2 is FQNNGV. Trimming shortened V by 0 bases and J by 9 bases, and 21 bases separated the two germline ends.

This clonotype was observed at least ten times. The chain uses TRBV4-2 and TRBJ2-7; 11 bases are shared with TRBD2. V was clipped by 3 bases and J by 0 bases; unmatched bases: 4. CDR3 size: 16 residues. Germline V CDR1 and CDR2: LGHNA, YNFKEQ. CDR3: CASSQTGLAASYEQYF. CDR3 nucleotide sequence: TGTGCCAGCAGCCAGACGGGACTAGCGGCCTCCTACGAGCAGTACTTC.